The rows below give T cell receptor beta chains drawn from one sample of a study of blood T cell repertoires in COVID-19. Assay: immunoSEQ multiplex PCR; the TCRdb copy retains only in-frame clones and omits some. Seen here are approximately 290,000 clones, roughly 80% observed once, and the top ten hold about 15%. Specimen: peripheral blood. The receptors stem from a person aged 65 to 85 with COVID-19, enrolled during active disease. CDR3s include the opening cysteine and the closing phenylalanine or tryptophan. A D gene is named only where the DNA matches it firmly. Expanded clones are given a class, and other clones once, few, many or no size at all.

j_call d_call v_call clone_size cdr3_aa cdr3_nt
TRBJ2-1 - TRBV28 - CATYRGEQFF TGTGCCACATATAGGGGTGAGCAGTTCTTC
TRBJ1-6 TRBD1 TRBV7-2 - CASSIEPGQANSPLHF TGTGCCAGCAGCATAGAGCCGGGACAGGCGAATTCACCCCTCCACTTT
TRBJ1-3 - TRBV19 - CASNKGDFRSSGNTIYF TGTGCCAGTAACAAGGGAGACTTTCGGAGCTCTGGAAACACCATATATTTT
TRBJ2-7 - TRBV9 - CASSVVGSGEQYF TGTGCCAGCAGCGTAGTTGGGAGCGGCGAGCAGTACTTC
TRBJ2-1 TRBD1 TRBV7-7 - CASSLGDSKGEQFF TGTGCCAGCAGCTTGGGGGACAGCAAGGGGGAGCAGTTCTTC
TRBJ1-1 TRBD1 TRBV5-5 - CASDRGLNTEAFF TGTGCCAGCGACAGGGGGCTGAACACTGAAGCTTTCTTT
TRBJ2-3 - TRBV3-1/TRBV3-2 once CASSQRLQGTDTQYF TGTGCCAGCAGCCAACGGCTACAGGGCACAGATACGCAGTATTTT
TRBJ2-5 TRBD1 TRBV14 - CASSQDYGTVETQYF TGTGCCAGCAGCCAAGATTACGGGACAGTGGAGACCCAGTACTTC
TRBJ2-6 TRBD2 TRBV5-1 - CASSPGASGTRPGANVLTF TGCGCCAGCAGCCCGGGTGCTAGCGGAACGAGGCCTGGGGCCAACGTCCTGACTTTC
TRBJ2-5 TRBD2 TRBV7-2 - CASSLSSGTAQETQYF TGTGCCAGCAGCTTATCTAGCGGGACCGCCCAAGAGACCCAGTACTTC
TRBJ1-1 - TRBV5-6 - CASSLGTEGTEAFF TGTGCCAGCAGCTTGGGAACGGAGGGCACTGAAGCTTTCTTT
TRBJ1-6 TRBD1 TRBV7-8 - CASRQVTGADSPLHF TGTGCCAGCAGGCAAGTTACAGGGGCGGATTCACCCCTCCACTTT
TRBJ1-4 - TRBV6-1 - CASSDVGGDEKLFF TGTGCCAGCAGTGATGTGGGGGGGGATGAAAAACTGTTTTTT
TRBJ1-2 - TRBV24-1 few CATSDSDRSLYGYTF TGTGCCACCAGTGATTCGGACAGATCCCTCTATGGCTACACCTTC
TRBJ1-6 TRBD1 TRBV9 few CASSVRQGGGSPLHF TGTGCCAGCAGTGTTAGACAGGGGGGTGGATCACCCCTCCACTTT
TRBJ1-1 - TRBV7-9 - CASSSAGSEAFF TGTGCCAGCAGCTCCGCGGGATCTGAAGCTTTCTTT
TRBJ2-2 - TRBV6-2/TRBV6-3 - CASSYSRRKANTGELFF TGTGCCAGCAGTTATAGCCGGCGGAAAGCGAACACCGGGGAGCTGTTTTTT
TRBJ1-6 - TRBV9 once CASSVGRGSQSPLHF TGTGCCAGCAGCGTAGGGCGCGGCAGTCAGTCACCCCTCCACTTT
TRBJ2-4 - TRBV5-5 - CASSLSPGAKNIQYF TGTGCCAGCAGCTTGAGTCCCGGAGCCAAAAACATTCAGTACTTC
TRBJ1-3 - TRBV6-5 many CASRISGHSGNTIYF TGTGCCAGCAGAATATCAGGGCACTCTGGAAACACCATATATTTT
TRBJ1-2 - TRBV5-5 - CASSLNGARGYTF TGTGCCAGCAGCCTGAATGGGGCGAGGGGCTACACCTTC
TRBJ1-6 TRBD1 TRBV18 - CASSPQGAYSPLHF TGTGCCAGCTCACCACAGGGGGCTTATTCACCCCTCCACTTT
TRBJ2-7 TRBD1 TRBV28 - CASSPPAGTGVHEQYF TGTGCCAGCAGCCCACCCGCCGGGACAGGGGTTCACGAGCAGTACTTC
TRBJ1-5 - TRBV2 - CASEAGGNQPQHF TGTGCCAGCGAGGCGGGGGGAAATCAGCCCCAGCATTTT
TRBJ2-7 TRBD1 TRBV18 - CASSRRQGSYEQYF TGTGCCAGCTCACGTAGACAGGGGAGCTACGAGCAGTACTTC
TRBJ1-5 - TRBV6-1 - CASSAYGRYNNQPQHF TGTGCCAGCAGTGCCTACGGGAGGTATAACAATCAGCCCCAGCATTTT
TRBJ2-2 TRBD1 TRBV14 - CASSPNPGQGSNTGELFF TGTGCCAGCAGCCCCAATCCGGGACAGGGGTCGAACACCGGGGAGCTGTTTTTT
TRBJ2-3 TRBD2 TRBV7-3 once CASSLAGGPADTQYF TGTGCCAGCAGCTTAGCGGGGGGGCCGGCAGATACGCAGTATTTT
TRBJ1-1 - TRBV7-9 few CASSLVNSPAHF TGTGCCAGCAGCTTAGTAAACAGCCCTGCTCATTTT
TRBJ1-5 - TRBV5-5 once CASSPGDFNQPQHF TGTGCCAGCAGCCCAGGGGATTTCAATCAGCCCCAGCATTTT
TRBJ2-5 TRBD2 TRBV9 - CASSWGLAAQETQYF TGTGCCAGCAGCTGGGGACTAGCGGCACAAGAGACCCAGTACTTC
TRBJ2-3 - TRBV19 - CASSSPAGSAPNTQYF TGTGCCAGTAGTTCCCCCGCGGGATCCGCCCCAAATACGCAGTATTTT
TRBJ2-3 TRBD2 TRBV7-2 once CASSLSSGGAGNTQYF TGTGCCAGCAGCTTATCAAGCGGGGGGGCCGGGAATACGCAGTATTTT
TRBJ2-7 - TRBV5-6 - CASSLGKAREQYF TGTGCCAGCAGCTTGGGAAAAGCGCGCGAGCAGTACTTC
TRBJ2-1 TRBD1 TRBV10-3 - CAISLGTGLPTEQFF TGTGCCATCAGCCTGGGGACAGGCCTTCCCACTGAGCAGTTCTTC
TRBJ1-5 - TRBV19 - CASSIEGWGDQPQHF TGTGCCAGTAGTATAGAAGGGTGGGGGGATCAGCCCCAGCATTTT
TRBJ1-6 - TRBV27 - CASSPRLTTRWANSPLHF TGTGCCAGCAGTCCACGGCTGACAACACGGTGGGCAAATTCACCCCTCCACTTT
TRBJ2-5 - TRBV13 once CASSQGRKETQYF TGTGCCAGCAGCCAGGGTAGGAAAGAGACCCAGTACTTC
TRBJ2-3 - TRBV7-2 - CASRFGAHRSTDTQYF TGTGCCAGCCGCTTTGGGGCCCACCGAAGCACAGATACGCAGTATTTT
TRBJ2-2 - TRBV4-3 - CASSPGLPGELFF TGCGCCAGCAGCCCAGGGCTTCCCGGGGAGCTGTTTTTT
TRBJ2-7 TRBD1 TRBV7-6 - CASSQDRVHEQYF TGTGCCAGCAGCCAGGACAGGGTGCACGAGCAGTACTTC
TRBJ2-7 - TRBV5-8 once CASSLEGKGYEQYF TGTGCCAGCAGCTTGGAGGGAAAGGGGTACGAGCAGTACTTC
TRBJ2-3 - TRBV5-6 - CASSLTTTRLDTQYF TGTGCCAGCAGCTTGACTACCACCCGTCTAGATACGCAGTATTTT
TRBJ1-1 - TRBV3-1/TRBV3-2 few CASRAPGMNTEAFF TGTGCCAGCAGGGCCCCGGGGATGAACACTGAAGCTTTCTTT
TRBJ2-1 TRBD1 TRBV24-1 once CATSEAGTGGIYEQFF TGTGCCACCAGTGAGGCCGGGACAGGGGGCATCTATGAGCAGTTCTTC
TRBJ2-1 TRBD2 TRBV9 - CASSPGAGDFYNEQFF TGTGCCAGCAGCCCTGGGGCGGGGGATTTCTACAATGAGCAGTTCTTC
TRBJ2-7 - TRBV28 few CASSLISHEQYF TGTGCCAGCAGTTTAATCAGTCACGAGCAGTACTTC
TRBJ2-2 - TRBV30 - CAWSSEGGGTGELFF TGTGCCTGGAGTAGTGAGGGGGGGGGCACCGGGGAGCTGTTTTTT
TRBJ1-5 - TRBV28 - CASSSNDPGGQPQHF TGTGCCAGCAGTTCCAATGACCCCGGGGGGCAGCCCCAGCATTTT
TRBJ1-2 - TRBV9 - CASSVPGSAEGYTF TGTGCCAGCAGCGTACCGGGAAGTGCGGAGGGCTACACCTTC
TRBJ2-7 - TRBV7-8 - CASSLRPGYSYEQYF TGTGCCAGCAGCCTCCGGCCAGGGTACTCCTACGAGCAGTACTTC
TRBJ1-4 TRBD1 TRBV28 few CASSQQGQGAGEKLFF TGTGCCAGCAGCCAACAAGGACAGGGGGCGGGAGAAAAACTGTTTTTT
TRBJ1-4 TRBD1 TRBV19 - CASSKDGTALATNEKLFF TGTGCCAGTAGCAAGGACGGGACAGCCTTAGCAACTAATGAAAAACTGTTTTTT
TRBJ1-4 TRBD1 TRBV5-1 - CASSRDRAANEKLFF TGCGCCAGCAGCCGGGACAGGGCCGCTAATGAAAAACTGTTTTTT
TRBJ2-7 TRBD2 TRBV27 - CASVRSGSREQYF TGTGCCAGCGTCCGCAGCGGGAGTCGCGAGCAGTACTTC